The 13 T cell receptor beta chains presented below share a single source sample, sequenced in a study of CD8 T cells in Susac syndrome. Random hexamers were used to reverse transcribe an amount of about 0.45 to 1 ug RNA. TCRdb re-analysed the immunoSEQ multiplex PCR reads in MiXCR, keeping a single row per CDR3 protein. This table holds fewer than 80,000 distinct CDR3 sequences, roughly 94% found once. The sequenced sample consisted of CD8+ T cells from PBMCs. These receptors all come from a human donor in good health.

The chain is built from TRBV2 and TRBJ2-7; D might be TRBD1 or TRBD2, each matching 5 bases. The V gene's germline CDR1 is SNHLY and CDR2 FYNNEI. The CDR3 covers 12 residues. V gave up 7 bases and J gave up 3 bases, with 10 bases separating them. DNA for the CDR3: TGTGCCAGCATGGGACGGAACTACGAGCAGTACTTC. Its protein product is CASMGRNYEQYF.

The V and J genes are TRBV5-6 and TRBJ1-3, with D unclear. The CDR3 extends over 14 amino acids. CDR1 and CDR2 from the germline V gene are SGHDT and YYEEEE. V was cut by 2 bases and J by 1 base, with 7 bases left in between. CDR3 amino acids: CASSLMVSGNTIYF. In DNA, the CDR3 is TGTGCCAGCAGCTTAATGGTTTCTGGAAACACCATATATTTT.

This rearrangement joins TRBV6-5 to TRBJ2-4; the D gene is possibly TRBD2 (6 bases). The CDR3 is made up of 14 amino acids. V dropped 6 bases and J dropped 9 bases, with 18 bases sitting between them. Germline V lookup: CDR1 MNHEY, CDR2 SVGAGI. For the CDR3, the DNA is TGTGCCAGCAGCCCCTCATTGGAGGGTGGCATTCAGTACTTC. Amino acid sequence: CASSPSLEGGIQYF.

This clonotype came up once. The CDR3 sequence is CASSLLGGGNGYTF. Written as DNA, the CDR3 is TGTGCCAGCAGCTTACTAGGGGGCGGAAATGGCTACACCTTC. This chain joins TRBV7-8 and TRBJ1-2; TRBD1 aligns across 7 bases. This CDR3 has 14 amino acids. The V segment lost 2 bases and the J segment 6 bases; nucleotides outside the gene matches: 6. Germline CDR1 SGHVS, CDR2 FQNEAQ.

V usage is TRBV7-6 and J usage is TRBJ1-1; TRBD1 agrees at 9 bases. Germline-derived CDR1 and CDR2 are SGHVS and FNYEAQ. This CDR3 has 14 residues. With V trimmed by 4 bases and J by 5 bases, 5 bases remained unmatched. The CDR3 here is CASSSGQGWTEAFF. In DNA, the CDR3 is TGTGCCAGCAGCTCCGGACAGGGGTGGACTGAAGCTTTCTTT.

This clonotype was counted a single time. The chain combines TRBV29-1 with TRBJ1-3; 8 bases map to TRBD1. Germline CDR1 SQVTM, CDR2 ANQGSEA. The CDR3 is 16 amino acids. Germline trimming cut 7 bases from V and 4 bases from J; bases unmatched to any gene: 15. The CDR3 DNA reads as TGCAGCGCGGAGGCTTTGATCGGGACAGGAGGAAACACCATATATTTT. This codes for CSAEALIGTGGNTIYF.

The genes are TRBV4-2 and TRBJ1-1; 7 nucleotides line up with TRBD1. Per the germline V gene, CDR1 is LGHNA and CDR2 is YNFKEQ. The CDR3 length is 14 residues. Losses at the gene ends were 1 base for V and 5 bases for J; bases not matched to a gene: 4. The CDR3 nucleotides read TGTGCCAGCAGCCAAGGACAGGGAGGGACTGAAGCTTTCTTT. The encoded protein is CASSQGQGGTEAFF.

This CDR3 is CASSPRGRGNFGAFF. In nucleotides, the CDR3 is TGTGCCAGCAGCCCTCGTGGCAGGGGTAACTTTGGAGCTTTCTTT. The chain carries TRBV7-9 and TRBJ1-1; possible D gene TRBD1, 6 bases. Germline V lookup: CDR1 SEHNR, CDR2 FQNEAQ (reference sequence). The CDR3 loop spans 15 amino acids. Trimming removed 5 bases from V and 10 bases from J, with 23 bases in between. The full variable domain, completed using reference TRBV7-9 and TRBJ1-1, is DTGVSQNPRHKITKRGQNVTFRCDPISEHNRLYWYRQTLGQGPEFLTYFQNEAQLEKSRLLSDRFSAERPKGSFSTLEIQRTEQGDSAMYLCASSPRGRGNFGAFFGQGTRLTVV.

The chain employs TRBV28 and TRBJ2-7, with D possibly TRBD1 on 5 matching bases. The CDR3 spans 15 residues. The germline V and J ends were trimmed by 10 bases and 2 bases, with 21 bases remaining between them. The V gene's germline CDR1 is MDHEN and CDR2 SYDVKM. The CDR3 protein is CATGTPRTMAYEQYF. CDR3 nucleotides: TGTGCCACCGGAACACCCCGGACAATGGCCTACGAGCAGTACTTC.

The chain carries TRBV6-5 and TRBJ2-2, with 8 bases identical to TRBD1. This CDR3 contains 16 residues. Per the germline V gene, CDR1 is MNHEY and CDR2 is SVGAGI. V was pared by 0 bases and J by 7 bases, with 7 bases of the junction left unmatched. CDR3 residues: CASSYSLDRGRGELFF. The CDR3 coding sequence is TGTGCCAGCAGTTACTCCTTAGACAGGGGTCGCGGGGAGCTGTTTTTT.

The CDR3 bases are TGTGCCAGCAGCTGGGCCGGAGAGCAGTACTTC. This sequence encodes CASSWAGEQYF. V usage is TRBV11-2 and J usage is TRBJ2-7, with D unresolved. V was clipped by 4 bases and J by 7 bases, with 8 bases between them. The CDR3 totals 11 residues. Germline CDR1 is SGHAT and CDR2 is FQNNGV.

This chain's CDR3 is CSAERTSGGADEQFF. CDR3 coding DNA: TGCAGCGCCGAACGGACTAGCGGGGGGGCCGATGAGCAGTTCTTC. V and J are TRBV29-1 and TRBJ2-1; 15 nucleotides agree with TRBD2. The trim removed 7 bases at V and 8 bases at J, leaving 9 bases unmatched. The CDR3 has 15 residues. The germline CDR1 and CDR2 sequences are SQVTM and ANQGSEA.

J is TRBJ1-2 and V is TRBV6-5; 7 nucleotides line up with TRBD1. V gave up 0 bases and J gave up 7 bases; unmatched junction bases: 11. The germline V gene encodes CDR1 MNHEY and CDR2 SVGAGI. This CDR3 region has 16 residues. This chain's CDR3 is CASSYSSQGGKGGYTF. The CDR3 nucleotides read TGTGCCAGCAGTTACTCGAGCCAGGGGGGAAAAGGTGGCTACACCTTC.